The T cell receptor (beta chain) described here comes from a study of response to subunit inactivated influenza vaccine. General study findings and limits: The authors suggested that every seasonal influenza vaccination recruits few new T cells.

The CDR3 is 16 amino acids. After removal of 5 bases from V and 7 bases from J, the junction contained 13 bases not matched to a gene. CDR1 is MDHEN, CDR2 SYDVKM, per germline. In the case of this clonotype: Antigen unknown.

TCRdb ran MiXCR on the RT-PCR reads and lists one entry per CDR3 protein. The data show around 530,000 distinct CDR3 sequences, about 15% seen once. The rearrangement links TRBV28 to TRBJ2-2; 7 positions agree with TRBD2. Here the sequenced sample was CD4+ T cells sorted from PBMCs, taken about 24 months after vaccination. This receptor was identified in a man aged 45 to 75 who received an inactivated influenza vaccine. CDR3 DNA: TGTGCCAGCAGTCATAGGCGGGAGCGCCGGGTCGGGGAGCTGTTTTTT. This codes for CASSHRRERRVGELFF.